The source of this TCR beta chain is a study of blood T cell repertoires in COVID-19. V was pared by 7 bases and J by 5 bases, with 11 bases between. The CDR3 covers 12 residues. Germline V gene lookup returns CDR1 SEHNR and CDR2 FQNEAQ (reference sequence). This table comes from immunoSEQ multiplex PCR, and its TCRdb copy is limited to in-frame clones, with some not included. The data show roughly 150,000 clones, with under 90% seen just once and nearly 8% held by the top ten. The J gene is TRBJ2-5, the V gene TRBV7-9; D unresolved. Material for sequencing was PBMCs or T cells enriched from blood (not recorded which). The clonotype was recovered from a woman in her 50s who had recovered from COVID-19. The CDR3 sequence is CASTPGDETQYF. CDR3 sequence (DNA): TGTGCCAGCACCCCTGGAGACGAGACCCAGTACTTC.